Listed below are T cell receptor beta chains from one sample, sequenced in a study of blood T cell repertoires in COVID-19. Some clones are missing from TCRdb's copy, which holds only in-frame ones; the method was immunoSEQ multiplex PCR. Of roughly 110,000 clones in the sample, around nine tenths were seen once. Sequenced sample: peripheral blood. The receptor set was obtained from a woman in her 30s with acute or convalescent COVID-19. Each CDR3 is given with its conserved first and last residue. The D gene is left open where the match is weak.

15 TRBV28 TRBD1 CASRDPGQGDYEQYF
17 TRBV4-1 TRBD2 CASSQGPAGGTTGELFF
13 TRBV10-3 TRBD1 CAISETGGHGYTF
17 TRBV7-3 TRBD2 CASSLNPTSGFTDTQYF
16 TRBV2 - CASKSRRGNSYNEQFF
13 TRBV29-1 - CSVQPGGRTEAFF
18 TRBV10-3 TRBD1 CAIRPGTGGVSGANVLTF
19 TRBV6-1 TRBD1 CASSEVWDRGYLANEKLFF
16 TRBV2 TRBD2 CASSELLAGGSDTQYF
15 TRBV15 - CATSRDGLLLDEQYF
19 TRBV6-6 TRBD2 CASSQITGTTGGGNYGQYF
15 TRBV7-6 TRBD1 CASSPTTGGNYGYTF
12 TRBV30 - CAWSVTGNTIYF
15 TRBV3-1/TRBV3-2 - CASSQDGYLLGELFF
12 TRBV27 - CASRHPSYGYTF
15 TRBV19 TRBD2 CASRPSGGHYNEQFF
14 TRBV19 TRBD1 CASTYGQGGTEAFF
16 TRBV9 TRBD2 CASSVGGAGGRETQYF
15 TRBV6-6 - CASSYEQGSYNEQFF
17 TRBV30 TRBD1 CAWSRPDRGLLVYGYTF
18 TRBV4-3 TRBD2 CASSQEPWGTRNTGELFF
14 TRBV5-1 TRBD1 CASSLEGAAYEQYF
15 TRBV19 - CASSNPEGPGQPQHF
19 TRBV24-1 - CATSVIDSLQSSYNSPLHF
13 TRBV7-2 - CASSFLSNEKLFF
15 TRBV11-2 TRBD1 CASSLSVDRVNEQFF
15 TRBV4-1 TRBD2 CASSQRSGKGYEQYF
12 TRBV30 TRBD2 CVSGGLYNEQFF
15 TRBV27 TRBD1 CASSTGTGAGNTIYF
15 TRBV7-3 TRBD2 CASRVAGLNTGELFF
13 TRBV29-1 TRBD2 CSVAGTSFETQYF
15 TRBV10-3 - CAISEPGQITDTQYF
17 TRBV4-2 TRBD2 CASSQGELAGNADEQFF
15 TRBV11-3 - CASSLGKPGFNEQFF
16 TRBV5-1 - CASSLGEGRNTGELFF
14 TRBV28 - CASSRPGPPWEQYF
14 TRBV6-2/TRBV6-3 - CASSYYQFQGTQHF
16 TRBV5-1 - CASSLQTSSVVTVQYF
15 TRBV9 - CASSVGLGGTDTQYF
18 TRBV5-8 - CASSLGARQARGHQPQHF
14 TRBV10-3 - CAISESTWDNEQFF
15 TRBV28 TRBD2 CASNPLAGSPGEQYF
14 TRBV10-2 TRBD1 CASRPGGGPDTQYF
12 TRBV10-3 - CAIWQGQGGYTF
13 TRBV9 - CASSVSGLGGYTF
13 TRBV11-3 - CAKPGTTQETQYF
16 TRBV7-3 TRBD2 CASSAWTSGKTGELFF
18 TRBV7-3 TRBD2 CASSLTSGGTGNTGELFF
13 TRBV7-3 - CASSGYREGEAFF
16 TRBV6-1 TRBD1 CASSEAEGASGNTIYF
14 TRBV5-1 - CASSWTGVAGELFF
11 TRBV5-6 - CASSLGAGYTF
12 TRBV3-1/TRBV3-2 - CASSPARNEQYF
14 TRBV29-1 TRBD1 CSVEEGGQSEPQHF
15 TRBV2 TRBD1 CASSQDRGIGQPQHF
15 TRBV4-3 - CASSEKPQGLSGYTF
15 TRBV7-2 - CASSLEHTANYGYTF
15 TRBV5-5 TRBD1 CASSVDRGNNQPQHF
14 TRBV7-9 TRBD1 CASGDWRQGTEAFF